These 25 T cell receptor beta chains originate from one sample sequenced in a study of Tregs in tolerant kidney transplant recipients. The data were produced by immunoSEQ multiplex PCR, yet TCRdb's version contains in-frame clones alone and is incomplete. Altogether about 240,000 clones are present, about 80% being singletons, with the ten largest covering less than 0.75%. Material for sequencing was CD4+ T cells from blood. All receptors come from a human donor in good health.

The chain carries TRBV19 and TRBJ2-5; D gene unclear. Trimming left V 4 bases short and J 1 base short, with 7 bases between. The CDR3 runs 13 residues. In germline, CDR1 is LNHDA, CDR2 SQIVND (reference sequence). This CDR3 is CASSTDGQETQYF. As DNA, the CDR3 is TGTGCCAGTAGTACGGACGGCCAAGAGACCCAGTACTTC.

The CDR3 sequence: CASSPIRQGGANYEQYF. The CDR3 region has the DNA TGTGCCAGTAGCCCTATTCGGCAGGGGGGGGCGAACTACGAGCAGTACTTC. This sequence joins TRBV19 and TRBJ2-7, with D tentatively TRBD1 or TRBD2 (7 bases each). Deletions cut 6 bases from V and 3 bases from J, with 24 bases between. CDR1 is LNHDA, CDR2 SQIVND, per germline (reference sequence). The CDR3 contains 17 residues.

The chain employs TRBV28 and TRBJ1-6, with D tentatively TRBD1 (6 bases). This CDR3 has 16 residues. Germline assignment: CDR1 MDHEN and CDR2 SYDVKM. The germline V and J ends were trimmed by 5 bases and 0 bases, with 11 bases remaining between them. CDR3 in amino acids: CASSLDRSSYNSPLHF. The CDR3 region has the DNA TGTGCCAGCAGTCTTGACAGGAGCTCCTATAATTCACCCCTCCACTTT.

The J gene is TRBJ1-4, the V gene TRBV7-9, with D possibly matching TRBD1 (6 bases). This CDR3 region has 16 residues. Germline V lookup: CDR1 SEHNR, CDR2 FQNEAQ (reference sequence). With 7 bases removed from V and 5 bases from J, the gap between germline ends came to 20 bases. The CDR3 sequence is CASIGARGRENEKLFF. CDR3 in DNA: TGTGCCAGCATCGGGGCGCGGGGGCGAGAGAATGAAAAACTGTTTTTT.

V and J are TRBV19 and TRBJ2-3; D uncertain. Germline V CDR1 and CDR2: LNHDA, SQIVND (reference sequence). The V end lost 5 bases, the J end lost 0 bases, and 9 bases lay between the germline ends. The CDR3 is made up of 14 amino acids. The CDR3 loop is CASSSAPSTDTQYF. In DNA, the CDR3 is TGTGCCAGTAGTTCCGCGCCCAGCACAGATACGCAGTATTTT.

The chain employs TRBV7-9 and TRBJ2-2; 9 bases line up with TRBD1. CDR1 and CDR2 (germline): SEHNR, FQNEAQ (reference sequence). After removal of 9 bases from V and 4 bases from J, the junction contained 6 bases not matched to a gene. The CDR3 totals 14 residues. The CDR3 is CASIQGAVTGELFF. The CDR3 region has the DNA TGTGCCAGTATACAGGGGGCGGTCACCGGGGAGCTGTTTTTT.

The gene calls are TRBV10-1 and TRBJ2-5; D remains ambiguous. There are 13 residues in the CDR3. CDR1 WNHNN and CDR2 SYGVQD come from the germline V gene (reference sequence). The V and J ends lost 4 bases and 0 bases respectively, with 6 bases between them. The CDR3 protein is CASSVGHQETQYF. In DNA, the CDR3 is TGCGCCAGCAGTGTAGGGCACCAAGAGACCCAGTACTTC.

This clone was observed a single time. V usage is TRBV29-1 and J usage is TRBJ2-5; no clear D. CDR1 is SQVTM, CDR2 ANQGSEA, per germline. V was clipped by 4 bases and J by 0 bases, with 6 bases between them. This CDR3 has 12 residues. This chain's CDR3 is CSVGGYQETQYF. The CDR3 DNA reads TGCAGCGTTGGTGGGTACCAAGAGACCCAGTACTTC.

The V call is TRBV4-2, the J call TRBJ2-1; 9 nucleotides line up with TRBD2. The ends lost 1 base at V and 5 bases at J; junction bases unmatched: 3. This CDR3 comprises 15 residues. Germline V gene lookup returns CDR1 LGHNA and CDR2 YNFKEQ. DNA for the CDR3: TGTGCCAGCAGCCAAGCACGCGGGAGGGACAATGAGCAGTTCTTC. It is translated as CASSQARGRDNEQFF.

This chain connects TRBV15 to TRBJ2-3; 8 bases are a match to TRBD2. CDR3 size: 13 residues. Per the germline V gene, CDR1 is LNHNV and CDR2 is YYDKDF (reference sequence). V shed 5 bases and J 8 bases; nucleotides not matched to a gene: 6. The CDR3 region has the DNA TGTGCCACCAGCGTTTCCCTAGCGGGTACGCAGTATTTT. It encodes CATSVSLAGTQYF. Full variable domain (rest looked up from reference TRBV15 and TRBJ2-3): DAMVIQNPRYQVTQFGKPVTLSCSQTLNHNVMYWYQQKSSQAPKLLFHYYDKDFNNEADTPDNFQSRRPNTSFCFLDIRSPGLGDTAMYLCATSVSLAGTQYFGPGTRLTVL.

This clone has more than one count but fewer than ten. CDR3 protein: CASSGLAEGRNEQFF. CDR3 sequence (DNA): TGTGCCAGTAGTGGACTAGCGGAGGGGCGTAATGAGCAGTTCTTC. The rearrangement joins TRBV19 to TRBJ2-1; TRBD2 agrees at 10 bases. Per germline, CDR1 LNHDA and CDR2 SQIVND (reference sequence). J was trimmed by 7 bases and V by 5 bases; bases with no gene match: 8. The CDR3 has 15 residues.

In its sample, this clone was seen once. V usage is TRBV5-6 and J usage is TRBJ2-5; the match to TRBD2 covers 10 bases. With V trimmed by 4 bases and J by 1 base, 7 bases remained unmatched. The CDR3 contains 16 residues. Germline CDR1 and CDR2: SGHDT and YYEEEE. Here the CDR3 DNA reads TGTGCCAGCAGCCATCTAGCGGGAGTACGCCAAGAGACCCAGTACTTC. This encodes CASSHLAGVRQETQYF.

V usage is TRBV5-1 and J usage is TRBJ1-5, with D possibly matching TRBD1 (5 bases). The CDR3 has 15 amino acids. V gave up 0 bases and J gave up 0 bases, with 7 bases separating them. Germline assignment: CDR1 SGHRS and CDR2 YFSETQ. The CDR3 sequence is CASSLAGSSNQPQHF. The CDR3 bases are TGCGCCAGCAGCTTGGCAGGGTCTAGCAATCAGCCCCAGCATTTT. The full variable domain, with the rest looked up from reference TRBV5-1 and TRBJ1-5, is KAGVTQTPRYLIKTRGQQVTLSCSPISGHRSVSWYQQTPGQGLQFLFEYFSETQRNKGNFPGRFSGRQFSNSRSEMNVSTLELGDSALYLCASSLAGSSNQPQHFGDGTRLSIL.

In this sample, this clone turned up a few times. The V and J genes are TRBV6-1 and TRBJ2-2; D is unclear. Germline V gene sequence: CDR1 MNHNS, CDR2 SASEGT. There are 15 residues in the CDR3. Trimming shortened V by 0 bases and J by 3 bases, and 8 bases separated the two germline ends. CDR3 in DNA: TGTGCCAGCAGTGAAGCGGCGAGGTACACCGGGGAGCTGTTTTTT. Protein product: CASSEAARYTGELFF.

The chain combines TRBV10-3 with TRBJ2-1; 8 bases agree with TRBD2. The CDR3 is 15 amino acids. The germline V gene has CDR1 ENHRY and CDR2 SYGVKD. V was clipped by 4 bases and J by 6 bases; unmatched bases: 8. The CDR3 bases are TGTGCCATCAGTGGTGTCGGGAGGGCCGGCAATGAGCAGTTCTTC. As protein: CAISGVGRAGNEQFF.

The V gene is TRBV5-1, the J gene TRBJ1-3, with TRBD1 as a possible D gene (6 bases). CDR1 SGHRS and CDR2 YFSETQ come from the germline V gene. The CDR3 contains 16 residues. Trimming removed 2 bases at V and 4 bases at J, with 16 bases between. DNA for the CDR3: TGCGCCAGCAGCTTTACTTCGACAGGCACGGGAAACACCATATATTTT. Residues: CASSFTSTGTGNTIYF.

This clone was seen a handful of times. The CDR3 DNA is TGTGCCAGCAGAGTCGGACAGGGGTCCACCGGGGAGCTGTTTTTT. Translation gives CASRVGQGSTGELFF. The chain is built from TRBV6-1 and TRBJ2-2, with TRBD1 matching over 9 bases. The CDR3 length is 15 residues. Per the germline V gene, CDR1 is MNHNS and CDR2 is SASEGT. The V and J ends lost 6 bases and 4 bases, in that order; junction bases with no gene match: 6.

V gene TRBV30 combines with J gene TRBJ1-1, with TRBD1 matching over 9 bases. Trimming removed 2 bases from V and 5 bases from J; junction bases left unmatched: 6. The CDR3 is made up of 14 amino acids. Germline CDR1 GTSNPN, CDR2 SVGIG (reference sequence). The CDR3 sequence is CAWSTGGIGTEAFF. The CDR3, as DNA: TGTGCCTGGAGTACAGGGGGCATCGGGACTGAAGCTTTCTTT.

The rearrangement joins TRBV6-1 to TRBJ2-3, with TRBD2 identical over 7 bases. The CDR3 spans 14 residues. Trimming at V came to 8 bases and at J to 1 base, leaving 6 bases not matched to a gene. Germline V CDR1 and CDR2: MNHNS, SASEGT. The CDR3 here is CASGEAGGTDTQYF. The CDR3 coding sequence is TGTGCCAGCGGGGAGGCGGGGGGCACAGATACGCAGTATTTT.

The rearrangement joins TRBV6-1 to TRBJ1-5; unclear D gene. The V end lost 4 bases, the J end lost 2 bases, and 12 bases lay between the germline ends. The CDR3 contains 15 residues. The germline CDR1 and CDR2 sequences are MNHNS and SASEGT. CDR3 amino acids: CASSGRGNRNQPQHF. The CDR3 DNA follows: TGTGCCAGCAGTGGGAGAGGCAATCGCAATCAGCCCCAGCATTTT.

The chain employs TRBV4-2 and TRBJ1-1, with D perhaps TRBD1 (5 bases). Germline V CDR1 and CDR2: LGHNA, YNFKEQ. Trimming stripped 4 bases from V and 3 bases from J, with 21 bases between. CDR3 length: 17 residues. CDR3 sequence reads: CASSPEGRGGRYTEAFF. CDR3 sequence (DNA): TGTGCCAGCAGCCCAGAGGGGAGGGGAGGGAGGTACACTGAAGCTTTCTTT.

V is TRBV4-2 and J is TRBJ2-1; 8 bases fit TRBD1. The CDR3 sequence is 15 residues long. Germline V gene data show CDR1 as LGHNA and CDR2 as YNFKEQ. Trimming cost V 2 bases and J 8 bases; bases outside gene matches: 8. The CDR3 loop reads CASSQLEQGAHEQFF. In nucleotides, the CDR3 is TGTGCCAGCAGCCAACTCGAGCAGGGGGCCCATGAGCAGTTCTTC.

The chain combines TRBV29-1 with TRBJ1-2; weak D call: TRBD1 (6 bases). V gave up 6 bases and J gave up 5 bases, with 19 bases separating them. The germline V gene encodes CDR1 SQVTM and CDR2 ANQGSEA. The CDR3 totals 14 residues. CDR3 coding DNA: TGCAGCGTGGAAAGGGGGTACCCCGGTTATGGCTACACCTTC. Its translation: CSVERGYPGYGYTF.

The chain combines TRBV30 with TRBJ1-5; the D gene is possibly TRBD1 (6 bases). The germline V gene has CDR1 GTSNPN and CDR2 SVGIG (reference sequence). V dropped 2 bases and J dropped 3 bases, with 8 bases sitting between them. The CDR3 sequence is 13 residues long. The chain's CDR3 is CAWSQGPNQPQHF. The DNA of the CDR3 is TGTGCCTGGAGTCAGGGGCCCAATCAGCCCCAGCATTTT. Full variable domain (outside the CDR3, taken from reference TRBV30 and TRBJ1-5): SQTIHQWPATLVQPVGSPLSLECTVEGTSNPNLYWYRQAAGRGLQLLFYSVGIGQISSEVPQNLSASRPQDRQFILSSKKLLLSDSGFYLCAWSQGPNQPQHFGDGTRLSIL.

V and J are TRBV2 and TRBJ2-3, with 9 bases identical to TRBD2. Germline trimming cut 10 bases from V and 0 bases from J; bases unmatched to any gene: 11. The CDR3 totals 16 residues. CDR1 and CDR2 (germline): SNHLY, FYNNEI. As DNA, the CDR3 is TGTGCCACCGAACCACGACTAGCGGCTAGCACAGATACGCAGTATTTT. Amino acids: CATEPRLAASTDTQYF.